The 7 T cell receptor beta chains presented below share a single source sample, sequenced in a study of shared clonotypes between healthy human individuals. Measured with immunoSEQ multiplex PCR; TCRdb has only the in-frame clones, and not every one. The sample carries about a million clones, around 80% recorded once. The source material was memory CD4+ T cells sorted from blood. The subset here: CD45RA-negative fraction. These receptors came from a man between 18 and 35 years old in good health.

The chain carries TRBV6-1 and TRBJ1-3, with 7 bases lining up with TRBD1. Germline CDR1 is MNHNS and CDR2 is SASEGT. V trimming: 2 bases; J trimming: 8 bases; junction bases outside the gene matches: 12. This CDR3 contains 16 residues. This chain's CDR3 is CASSESVTGTVYTIYF. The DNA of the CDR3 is TGTGCCAGCAGTGAATCTGTGACAGGGACTGTGTACACCATATATTTT.

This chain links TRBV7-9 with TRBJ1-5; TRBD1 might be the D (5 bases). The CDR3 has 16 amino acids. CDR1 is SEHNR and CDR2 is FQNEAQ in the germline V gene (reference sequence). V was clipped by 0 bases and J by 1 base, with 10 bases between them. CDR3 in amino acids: CASSLALAGSNQPQHF. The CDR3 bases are TGTGCCAGCAGCTTAGCGTTAGCAGGGAGCAATCAGCCCCAGCATTTT. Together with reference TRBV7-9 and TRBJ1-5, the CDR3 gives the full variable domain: DTGVSQNPRHKITKRGQNVTFRCDPISEHNRLYWYRQTLGQGPEFLTYFQNEAQLEKSRLLSDRFSAERPKGSFSTLEIQRTEQGDSAMYLCASSLALAGSNQPQHFGDGTRLSIL.

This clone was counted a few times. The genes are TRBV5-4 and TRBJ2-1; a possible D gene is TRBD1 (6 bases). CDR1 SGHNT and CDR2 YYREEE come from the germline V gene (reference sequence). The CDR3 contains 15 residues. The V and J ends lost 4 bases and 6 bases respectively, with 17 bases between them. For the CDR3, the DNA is TGTGCCAGCAGCGACCAAACCGGGACAAGCAATGAGCAGTTCTTC. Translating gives CASSDQTGTSNEQFF.

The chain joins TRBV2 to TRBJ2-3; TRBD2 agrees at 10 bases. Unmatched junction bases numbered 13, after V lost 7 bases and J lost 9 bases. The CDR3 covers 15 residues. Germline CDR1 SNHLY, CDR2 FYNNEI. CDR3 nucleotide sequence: TGTGCCAGCATCGCAGGGGGGCTAGCGGGAGTCACGCAGTATTTT. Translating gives CASIAGGLAGVTQYF.

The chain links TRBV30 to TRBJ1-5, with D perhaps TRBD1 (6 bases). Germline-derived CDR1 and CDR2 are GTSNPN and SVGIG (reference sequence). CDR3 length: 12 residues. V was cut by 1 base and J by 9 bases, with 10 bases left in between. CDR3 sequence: CAWSGGGRPQHF. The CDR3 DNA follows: TGTGCCTGGAGTGGAGGGGGGAGGCCCCAGCATTTT.

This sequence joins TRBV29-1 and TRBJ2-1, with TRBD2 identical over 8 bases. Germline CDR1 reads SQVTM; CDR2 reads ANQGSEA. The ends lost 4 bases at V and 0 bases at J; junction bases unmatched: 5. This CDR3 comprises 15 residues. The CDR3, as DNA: TGCAGCGTTGGGTCTAGCGGGCGCTCCTACAATGAGCAGTTCTTC. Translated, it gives CSVGSSGRSYNEQFF.

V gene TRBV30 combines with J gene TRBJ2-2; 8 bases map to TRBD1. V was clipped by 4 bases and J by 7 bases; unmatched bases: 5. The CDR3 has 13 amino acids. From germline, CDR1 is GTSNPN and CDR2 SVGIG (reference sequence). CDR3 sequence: CAWIAGQGGELFF. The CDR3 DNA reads TGTGCCTGGATCGCAGGACAGGGCGGGGAGCTGTTTTTT.